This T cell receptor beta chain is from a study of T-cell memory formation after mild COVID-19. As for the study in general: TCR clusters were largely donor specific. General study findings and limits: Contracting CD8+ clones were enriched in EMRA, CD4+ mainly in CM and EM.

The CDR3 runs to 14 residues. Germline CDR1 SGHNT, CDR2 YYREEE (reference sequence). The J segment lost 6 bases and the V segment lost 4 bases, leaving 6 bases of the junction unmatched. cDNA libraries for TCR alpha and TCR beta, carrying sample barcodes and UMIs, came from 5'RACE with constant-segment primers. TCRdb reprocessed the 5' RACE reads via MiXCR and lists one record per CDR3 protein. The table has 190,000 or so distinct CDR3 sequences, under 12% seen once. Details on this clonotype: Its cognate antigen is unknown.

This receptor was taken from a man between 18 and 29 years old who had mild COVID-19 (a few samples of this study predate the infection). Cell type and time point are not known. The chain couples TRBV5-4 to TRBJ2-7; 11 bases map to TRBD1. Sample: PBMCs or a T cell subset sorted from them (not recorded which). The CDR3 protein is CASSPRDRGGEQYF. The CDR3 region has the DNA TGTGCCAGCAGCCCCCGGGACAGGGGGGGCGAGCAGTACTTC.